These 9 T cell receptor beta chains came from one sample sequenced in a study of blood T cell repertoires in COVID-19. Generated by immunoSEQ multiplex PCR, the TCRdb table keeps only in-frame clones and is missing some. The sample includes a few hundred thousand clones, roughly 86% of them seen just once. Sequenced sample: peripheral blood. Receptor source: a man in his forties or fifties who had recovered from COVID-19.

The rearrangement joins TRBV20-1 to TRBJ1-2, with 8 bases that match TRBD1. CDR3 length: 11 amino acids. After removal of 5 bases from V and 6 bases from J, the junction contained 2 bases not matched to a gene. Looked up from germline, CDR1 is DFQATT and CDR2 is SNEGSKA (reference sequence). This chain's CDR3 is CSAADRDGYTF. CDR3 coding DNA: TGCAGTGCTGCGGACAGGGATGGCTACACCTTC.

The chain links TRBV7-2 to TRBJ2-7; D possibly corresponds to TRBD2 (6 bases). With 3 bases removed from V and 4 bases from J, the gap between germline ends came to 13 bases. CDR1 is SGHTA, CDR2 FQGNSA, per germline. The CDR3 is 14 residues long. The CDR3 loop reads CASSLSGGEYEQYF. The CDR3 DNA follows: TGTGCCAGCAGCTTGTCAGGCGGGGAATACGAGCAGTACTTC. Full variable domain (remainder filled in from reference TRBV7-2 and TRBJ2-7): GAGVSQSPSNKVTEKGKDVELRCDPISGHTALYWYRQSLGQGLEFLIYFQGNSAPDKSGLPSDRFSAERTGGSVSTLTIQRTQQEDSAVYLCASSLSGGEYEQYFGPGTRLTVT.

CDR3: CSASPTSGRANEQFF. As DNA, the CDR3 is TGCAGTGCTAGTCCCACTAGCGGGAGGGCCAATGAGCAGTTCTTC. The V and J genes are TRBV20-1 and TRBJ2-1; 13 bases match TRBD2. Germline values: CDR1 DFQATT, CDR2 SNEGSKA (reference sequence). This CDR3 spans 15 amino acids. V shed 3 bases and J 6 bases; nucleotides not matched to a gene: 5.

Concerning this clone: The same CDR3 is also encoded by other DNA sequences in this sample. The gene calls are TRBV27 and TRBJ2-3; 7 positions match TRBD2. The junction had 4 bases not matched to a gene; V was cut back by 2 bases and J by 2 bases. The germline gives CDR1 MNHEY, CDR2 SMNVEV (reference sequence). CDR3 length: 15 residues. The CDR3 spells CASSLRAGDTDTQYF. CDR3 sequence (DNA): TGTGCCAGCAGTTTACGTGCGGGGGACACAGATACGCAGTATTTT.

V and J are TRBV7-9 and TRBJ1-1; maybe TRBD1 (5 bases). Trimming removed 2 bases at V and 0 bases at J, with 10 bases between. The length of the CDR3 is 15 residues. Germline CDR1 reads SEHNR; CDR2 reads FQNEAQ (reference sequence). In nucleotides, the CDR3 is TGTGCCAGCAGCTTATGGCAGGACATGAACACTGAAGCTTTCTTT. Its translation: CASSLWQDMNTEAFF.

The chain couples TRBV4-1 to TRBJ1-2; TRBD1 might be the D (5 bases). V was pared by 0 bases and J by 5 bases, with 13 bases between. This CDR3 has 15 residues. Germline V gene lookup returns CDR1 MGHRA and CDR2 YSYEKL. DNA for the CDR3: TGCGCCAGCAGCCAAGAGGGGCCAGCTAGGTATGGCTACACCTTC. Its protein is CASSQEGPARYGYTF.

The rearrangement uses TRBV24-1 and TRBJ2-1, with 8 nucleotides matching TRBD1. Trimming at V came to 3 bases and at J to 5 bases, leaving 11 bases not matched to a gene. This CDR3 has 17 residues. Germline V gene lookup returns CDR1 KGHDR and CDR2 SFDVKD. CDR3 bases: TGTGCCACCAGTGATCCTCAGCGGACAGGGCGTGACAATGAGCAGTTCTTC. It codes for CATSDPQRTGRDNEQFF.

CDR3 sequence reads: CASSLPRGYQSAEAFF. In nucleotides, the CDR3 is TGTGCCAGCAGCTTACCCAGGGGGTACCAATCTGCTGAAGCTTTCTTT. The chain combines TRBV11-1 with TRBJ1-1; 7 nucleotides line up with TRBD1. The CDR3 extends over 16 amino acids. Losses at the gene ends were 2 bases for V and 6 bases for J; bases not matched to a gene: 12. Germline CDR1 reads SGHAT; CDR2 reads FQDESV (reference sequence).

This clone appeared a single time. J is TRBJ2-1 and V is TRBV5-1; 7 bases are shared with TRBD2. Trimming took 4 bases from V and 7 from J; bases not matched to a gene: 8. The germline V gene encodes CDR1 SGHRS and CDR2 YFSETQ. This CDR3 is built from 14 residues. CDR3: CASSPSGHTNEQFF. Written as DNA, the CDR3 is TGCGCCAGCAGCCCTAGCGGACATACGAATGAGCAGTTCTTC.